The 31 T cell receptor beta chains below were found in one sample sequenced in a study of cytomegalovirus exposure and HLA in healthy donors. It was with 60 Vbeta and 13 Jbeta primers that the PCR ran. The data were produced by immunoSEQ multiplex PCR, yet TCRdb's version contains in-frame clones alone and is incomplete. Of about 90,000 clones listed, about 87% are singletons. Sequencing was done on a sample of PBMCs. Every receptor here comes from a man between 18 and 35 years old in good health and CMV-seronegative.

The V gene is TRBV6-1, the J gene TRBJ2-1, with 9 bases matching TRBD2. The germline V gene has CDR1 MNHNS and CDR2 SASEGT. This CDR3 is 17 amino acids long. The V segment lost 1 base and the J segment 8 bases; nucleotides outside the gene matches: 12. Written as DNA, the CDR3 is TGTGCCAGCAGTGAAGGATTAAGGGCTAGCGGGATGTATGAGCAGTTCTTC. It codes for CASSEGLRASGMYEQFF.

This sequence joins TRBV27 and TRBJ2-2; TRBD1 matches at 9 bases. This CDR3 is 16 amino acids long. V was clipped by 5 bases and J by 6 bases; unmatched bases: 10. Germline lookup yields CDR1 MNHEY and CDR2 SMNVEV (reference sequence). The CDR3 sequence: CASSKTGTGSPGELFF. CDR3 in DNA: TGTGCCAGCAGTAAAACCGGGACAGGGTCCCCCGGGGAGCTGTTTTTT.

In DNA form, the CDR3 reads TGTGCCAGCAGGACCGGGACTAGCGGATACAATGAGCAGTTCTTC. It specifies CASRTGTSGYNEQFF. This chain joins TRBV6-5 and TRBJ2-1, with 11 bases aligning to TRBD2. CDR3 length: 15 amino acids. CDR1 and CDR2 from the germline V gene are MNHEY and SVGAGI. The V segment lost 6 bases and the J segment 4 bases; nucleotides outside the gene matches: 5.

The chain recombines TRBV28 with TRBJ2-7; 12 nucleotides agree with TRBD2. The CDR3 spans 15 residues. V shed 7 bases, J shed 5 bases, and the junction held 9 bases outside the gene matches. CDR1 is MDHEN, CDR2 SYDVKM, per germline. CDR3 sequence: CASIQTSGRFHEQYF. CDR3 coding DNA: TGTGCCAGCATCCAAACTAGCGGGAGGTTCCACGAGCAGTACTTC.

CDR3 in DNA: TGCGCCAGCAGCTTGCAAACAGCAACTCGGGGGAACACCGGGGAGCTGTTTTTT. Translated, it gives CASSLQTATRGNTGELFF. This sequence joins TRBV5-1 and TRBJ2-2, with D perhaps matching TRBD2 (5 bases). The V gene lost 1 base and the J gene lost 1 base, with 17 bases spanning the gap. The CDR3 is made up of 18 amino acids. CDR1 is SGHRS and CDR2 is YFSETQ in the germline V gene.

The chain couples TRBV15 to TRBJ1-3; D remains ambiguous. The CDR3 has 15 residues. Trimming left V 1 base short and J 0 bases short, with 7 bases between. CDR1 is LNHNV and CDR2 is YYDKDF in the germline V gene (reference sequence). The chain's CDR3 is CATSRARSSGNTIYF. The CDR3 nucleotides are TGTGCCACCAGCAGAGCGCGGAGCTCTGGAAACACCATATATTTT.

The V call is TRBV12-5, the J call TRBJ1-1, with D unresolved. The CDR3 has 14 amino acids. Trimming pared 1 base from V and 3 bases from J, leaving 9 bases between. The germline CDR1 and CDR2 sequences are LGHNT and FRNRAP. The CDR3 DNA reads as TGTGCTAGTGGTTTGGGGAGTATGCACACTGAAGCTTTCTTT. Amino acid sequence: CASGLGSMHTEAFF.

The rearrangement links TRBV4-2 to TRBJ1-1, with D hard to call. Per germline, CDR1 LGHNA and CDR2 YNFKEQ. Trimming removed 1 base at V and 10 bases at J, with 13 bases between. The CDR3 length is 13 residues. The CDR3 DNA follows: TGTGCCAGCAGCCAAGGGGATCGGGAGGTAGCTTTCTTT. Its translation is CASSQGDREVAFF.

The V gene is TRBV5-4, the J gene TRBJ2-7; 7 bases fit TRBD1. CDR3 size: 15 residues. Germline V lookup: CDR1 SGHNT, CDR2 YYREEE (reference sequence). Unmatched junction bases numbered 13, after V lost 4 bases and J lost 6 bases. In DNA, the CDR3 is TGTGCCAGCAGCCCTACGACAGGGAGTTTTGGCGAGCAGTACTTC. It specifies CASSPTTGSFGEQYF.

V and J are TRBV5-1 and TRBJ2-5; 14 nucleotides align to TRBD2. Trimming at V came to 4 bases and at J to 2 bases, leaving 10 bases not matched to a gene. CDR1 is SGHRS and CDR2 is YFSETQ in the germline V gene. The CDR3 spans 18 residues. The CDR3 here is CASSLTGLAGAPQETQYF. The DNA of the CDR3 is TGCGCCAGCAGCCTTACGGGACTAGCGGGAGCCCCTCAAGAGACCCAGTACTTC.

The chain employs TRBV28 and TRBJ2-2; 11 bases agree with TRBD2. Germline assignment: CDR1 MDHEN and CDR2 SYDVKM. The J segment lost 0 bases and the V segment lost 3 bases, leaving 3 bases of the junction unmatched. The CDR3 covers 17 residues. CDR3 region: CASSFPSGRSNTGELFF. Written as DNA, the CDR3 is TGTGCCAGCAGTTTCCCTAGCGGGAGGTCGAACACCGGGGAGCTGTTTTTT.

This clone appeared once. This chain joins TRBV18 and TRBJ2-1; D gene unclear. Germline lookup yields CDR1 KGHSH and CDR2 LQKENI. There are 12 residues in the CDR3. Deletions cut 2 bases from V and 14 bases from J, with 13 bases between. CDR3 sequence reads: CASSPEGRWKFF. The DNA for the CDR3 is TGTGCCAGCTCACCAGAAGGCAGGTGGAAGTTCTTC.

CDR3 in amino acids: CASSSLTGGIYEQYF. The DNA of the CDR3 is TGCGCCAGCAGCTCGTTGACAGGGGGCATTTACGAGCAGTACTTC. This chain joins TRBV5-1 and TRBJ2-5, with 10 nucleotides matching TRBD1. The J call may not be correct, given that the DNA end is closer to TRBJ2-7. Germline-derived CDR1 and CDR2 are SGHRS and YFSETQ. The CDR3 runs to 15 residues.

The chain couples TRBV27 to TRBJ1-2; 7 bases fit TRBD1. Germline lookup yields CDR1 MNHEY and CDR2 SMNVEV (reference sequence). CDR3 length equals 14 residues. J was trimmed by 4 bases and V by 2 bases; bases with no gene match: 4. The CDR3 coding sequence is TGTGCCAGCAGTTTAGGGGCAGGGGGCTATGGCTACACCTTC. It yields the protein CASSLGAGGYGYTF.

The chain's CDR3 is CASSLAGRGEKLFF. Here the CDR3 DNA reads TGTGCCAGCAGCTTGGCGGGGAGGGGTGAAAAACTGTTTTTT. The gene calls are TRBV5-4 and TRBJ1-4, with D maybe TRBD1 (5 bases). CDR1 SGHNT and CDR2 YYREEE come from the germline V gene (reference sequence). CDR3 length: 14 amino acids. The V end lost 0 bases, the J end lost 7 bases, and 10 bases lay between the germline ends.

This clone appeared a single time. CDR3 amino acids: CASSLVQGTGELFF. For the CDR3, the DNA is TGTGCCAGCAGTCTAGTCCAGGGCACCGGGGAGCTGTTTTTT. V is TRBV28 and J is TRBJ2-2; weak D call: TRBD1 (5 bases). With 5 bases removed from V and 4 bases from J, the gap between germline ends came to 11 bases. The CDR3 has 14 amino acids. Germline V gene lookup returns CDR1 MDHEN and CDR2 SYDVKM.

V and J are TRBV7-9 and TRBJ1-3; 7 nucleotides agree with TRBD1. The V and J ends lost 0 bases and 2 bases, in that order; junction bases with no gene match: 4. Germline V gives CDR1 SEHNR, CDR2 FQNEAQ (reference sequence). The CDR3 spans 16 residues. DNA for the CDR3: TGTGCCAGCAGCTTAGCTACAGGGGCCACTGGAAACACCATATATTTT. It translates to CASSLATGATGNTIYF.

The chain uses TRBV28 and TRBJ2-1, with D tentatively TRBD2 (5 bases). Trimming pared 6 bases from V and 4 bases from J, leaving 13 bases between. The CDR3 covers 14 residues. Germline V gene data show CDR1 as MDHEN and CDR2 as SYDVKM. Written as DNA, the CDR3 is TGTGCCAGCAGAGACCCAGGACTTTACAATGAGCAGTTCTTC. This translates into CASRDPGLYNEQFF.

The chain uses TRBV7-9 and TRBJ1-1; tentatively, D is TRBD1 (5 bases). This CDR3 comprises 14 residues. Germline CDR1 is SEHNR and CDR2 is FQNEAQ (reference sequence). Deletions cut 7 bases from V and 0 bases from J, with 12 bases between. CDR3 bases: TGTGCCAGCACCTCACCAGGGTTGAACACTGAAGCTTTCTTT. It is translated as CASTSPGLNTEAFF.

The chain couples TRBV5-1 to TRBJ1-1, with D hard to call. The CDR3 has 13 amino acids. Trimming took 4 bases from V and 1 from J, leaving 8 bases between them. The V gene's germline CDR1 is SGHRS and CDR2 YFSETQ. CDR3 amino acids: CASSQTANTEAFF. CDR3 coding DNA: TGCGCCAGCAGCCAAACAGCGAACACTGAAGCTTTCTTT. The full variable domain, with the rest looked up from reference TRBV5-1 and TRBJ1-1, is KAGVTQTPRYLIKTRGQQVTLSCSPISGHRSVSWYQQTPGQGLQFLFEYFSETQRNKGNFPGRFSGRQFSNSRSEMNVSTLELGDSALYLCASSQTANTEAFFGQGTRLTVV.

The rearrangement links TRBV7-9 to TRBJ1-4, with 9 bases that match TRBD1. The CDR3 has 15 residues. The junction had 5 bases not matched to a gene; V was cut back by 2 bases and J by 7 bases. Germline lookup yields CDR1 SEHNR and CDR2 FQNEAQ (reference sequence). CDR3 in amino acids: CASSLPQGAGEKLFF. CDR3 nucleotide sequence: TGTGCCAGCAGCTTACCACAGGGGGCCGGTGAAAAACTGTTTTTT.

The CDR3, as DNA: TGTGCCAGCAGCTTTAGATCACACACTGAAGCTTTCTTT. This codes for CASSFRSHTEAFF. This chain connects TRBV11-3 to TRBJ1-1; D remains ambiguous. V was cut by 3 bases and J by 3 bases, with 8 bases left in between. This CDR3 spans 13 amino acids. In germline, CDR1 is SGHNT, CDR2 YENEEA. Supplemented by reference TRBV11-3 and TRBJ1-1, the full variable domain reads EAGVVQSPRYKIIEKKQPVAFWCNPISGHNTLYWYLQNLGQGPELLIRYENEEAVDDSQLPKDRFSAERLKGVDSTLKIQPAELGDSAVYLCASSFRSHTEAFFGQGTRLTVV.

The CDR3 sequence: CASSLGGGLALHNEQFF. CDR3 coding DNA: TGCGCCAGCAGCTTGGGCGGGGGACTAGCGCTTCACAATGAGCAGTTCTTC. The V call is TRBV5-1, the J call TRBJ2-1; TRBD2 aligns across 10 bases. This CDR3 is 17 amino acids long. Germline V gives CDR1 SGHRS, CDR2 YFSETQ. V lost 0 bases and J lost 5; bases outside the gene matches: 8.

The chain has TRBV28 and TRBJ1-2; D is ambiguous. V dropped 6 bases and J dropped 6 bases, with 20 bases sitting between them. CDR1 and CDR2 (germline): MDHEN, SYDVKM. This CDR3 is built from 15 residues. This chain's CDR3 is CASSLHQDFGDGYTF. The CDR3 coding sequence is TGTGCCAGCAGCCTTCATCAGGATTTCGGGGATGGCTACACCTTC.

This chain links TRBV11-2 with TRBJ1-2; TRBD1 matches at 9 bases. Germline loops: CDR1 SGHAT, CDR2 FQNNGV. There are 14 residues in the CDR3. Unmatched junction bases numbered 9, after V lost 5 bases and J lost 8 bases. This chain's CDR3 is CASSRPGTGNGYTF. CDR3 nucleotide sequence: TGTGCCAGCAGCCGTCCCGGGACAGGGAACGGCTACACCTTC.

The V call is TRBV2, the J call TRBJ1-4; 7 nucleotides line up with TRBD1. Germline V gene lookup returns CDR1 SNHLY and CDR2 FYNNEI. The V segment lost 5 bases and the J segment 2 bases; nucleotides outside the gene matches: 2. This CDR3 contains 14 residues. CDR3 nucleotides: TGTGCCAGCAGTCTACAGGGGACTAATGAAAAACTGTTTTTT. It encodes CASSLQGTNEKLFF.

The chain joins TRBV6-5 to TRBJ2-7; maybe TRBD1 (6 bases). Germline V gives CDR1 MNHEY, CDR2 SVGAGI. V dropped 6 bases and J dropped 2 bases, with 11 bases sitting between them. This CDR3 is built from 13 residues. The CDR3 here is CASRDRTTYEQYF. CDR3 bases: TGTGCCAGCAGAGACAGGACCACCTACGAGCAGTACTTC.

This chain joins TRBV19 and TRBJ2-7; 8 bases fit TRBD2. V lost 5 bases, J lost 4 bases, and 10 bases stayed unmatched. In germline, CDR1 is LNHDA, CDR2 SQIVND (reference sequence). This CDR3 has 15 residues. Written as DNA, the CDR3 is TGTGCCAGTAGTCCCTCCGGGACTAGGAGGTACGAGCAGTACTTC. Its protein is CASSPSGTRRYEQYF.

The V call is TRBV11-2, the J call TRBJ1-4, with TRBD1 as a possible D gene (6 bases). Germline V CDR1 and CDR2: SGHAT, FQNNGV. The CDR3 has 14 amino acids. The V gene lost 2 bases and the J gene lost 4 bases, with 8 bases spanning the gap. In nucleotides, the CDR3 is TGTGCCAGCAGCTTATTACAGGGTAATGAAAAACTGTTTTTT. It codes for CASSLLQGNEKLFF.

This chain connects TRBV4-2 to TRBJ2-2; tentatively, D is TRBD2 (6 bases). CDR1 is LGHNA and CDR2 is YNFKEQ in the germline V gene. This CDR3 has 21 amino acids. V shed 0 bases and J shed 0 bases, with 23 bases lying between them. The CDR3, as DNA: TGTGCCAGCAGCCAAGACAGGGAGGTATCTCGAAGCCTCTCGAACACCGGGGAGCTGTTTTTT. This codes for CASSQDREVSRSLSNTGELFF.

This clone was seen only a few times. This chain connects TRBV27 to TRBJ2-7; D remains unclear. V was shortened by 5 bases and J by 0 bases, with 11 bases between the two germline ends. CDR3 length equals 14 residues. Germline CDR1 reads MNHEY; CDR2 reads SMNVEV (reference sequence). Here the CDR3 DNA reads TGTGCCAGCAGTAAATTGAGGAGCTCCTACGAGCAGTACTTC. Translation: CASSKLRSSYEQYF.